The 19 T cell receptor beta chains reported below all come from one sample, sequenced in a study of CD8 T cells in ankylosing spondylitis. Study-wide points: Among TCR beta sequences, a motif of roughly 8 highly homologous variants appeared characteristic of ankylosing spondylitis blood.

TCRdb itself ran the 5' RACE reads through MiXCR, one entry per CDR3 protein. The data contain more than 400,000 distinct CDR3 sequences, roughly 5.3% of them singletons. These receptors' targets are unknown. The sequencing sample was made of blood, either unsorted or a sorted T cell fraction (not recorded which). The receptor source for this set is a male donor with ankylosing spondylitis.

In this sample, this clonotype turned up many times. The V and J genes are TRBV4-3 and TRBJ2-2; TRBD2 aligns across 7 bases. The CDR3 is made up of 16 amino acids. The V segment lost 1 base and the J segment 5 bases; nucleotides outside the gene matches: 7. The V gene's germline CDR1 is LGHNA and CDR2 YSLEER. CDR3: CASSQVWSGKTGELFF. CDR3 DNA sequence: TGCGCCAGCAGCCAAGTGTGGAGCGGGAAGACCGGGGAGCTGTTTTTT.

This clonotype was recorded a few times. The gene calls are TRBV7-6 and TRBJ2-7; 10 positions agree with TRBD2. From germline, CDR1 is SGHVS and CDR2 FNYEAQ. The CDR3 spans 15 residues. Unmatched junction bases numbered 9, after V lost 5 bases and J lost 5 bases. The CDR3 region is CASSPPGLALHEQYF. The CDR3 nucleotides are TGTGCCAGCAGCCCTCCGGGACTAGCGTTACACGAGCAGTACTTC.

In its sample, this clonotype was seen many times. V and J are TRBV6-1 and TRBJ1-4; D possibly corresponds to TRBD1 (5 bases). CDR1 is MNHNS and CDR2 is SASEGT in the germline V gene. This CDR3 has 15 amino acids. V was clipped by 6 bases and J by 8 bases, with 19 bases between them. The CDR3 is CASSRGTDGIEKLFF. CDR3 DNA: TGTGCCAGCAGCCGCGGGACGGACGGGATCGAAAAACTGTTTTTT.

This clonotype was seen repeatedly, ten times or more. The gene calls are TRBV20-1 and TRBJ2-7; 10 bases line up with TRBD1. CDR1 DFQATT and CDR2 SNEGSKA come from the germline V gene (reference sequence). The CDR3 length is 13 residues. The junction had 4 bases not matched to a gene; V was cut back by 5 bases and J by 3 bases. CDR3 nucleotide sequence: TGCAGTGCTCCACGGACAGGGGGCTACGAGCAGTACTTC. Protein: CSAPRTGGYEQYF.

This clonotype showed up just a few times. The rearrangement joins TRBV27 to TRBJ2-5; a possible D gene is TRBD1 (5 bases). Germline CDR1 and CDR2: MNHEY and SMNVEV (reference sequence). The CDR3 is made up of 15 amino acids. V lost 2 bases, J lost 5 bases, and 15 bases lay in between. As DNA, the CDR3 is TGTGCCAGCAGTTTAGGCAGGGTGTCCGGCGAGACCCAGTACTTC. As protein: CASSLGRVSGETQYF.

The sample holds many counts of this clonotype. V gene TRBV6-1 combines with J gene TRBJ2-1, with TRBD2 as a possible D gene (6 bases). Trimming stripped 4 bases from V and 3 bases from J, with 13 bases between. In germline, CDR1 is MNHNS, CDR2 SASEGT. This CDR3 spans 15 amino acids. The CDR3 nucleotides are TGTGCCAGCAGTGGGTTCCGGGAGAACTACAATGAGCAGTTCTTC. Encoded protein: CASSGFRENYNEQFF.

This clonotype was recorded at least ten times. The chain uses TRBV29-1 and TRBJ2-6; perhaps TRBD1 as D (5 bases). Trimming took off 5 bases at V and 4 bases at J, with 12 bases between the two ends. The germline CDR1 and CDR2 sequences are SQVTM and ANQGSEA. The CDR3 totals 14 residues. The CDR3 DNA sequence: TGCAGCGTTCTTCAGGGTACCGGGGCCAACGTCCTGACTTTC. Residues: CSVLQGTGANVLTF. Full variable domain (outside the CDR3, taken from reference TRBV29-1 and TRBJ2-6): SAVISQKPSRDICQRGTSLTIQCQVDSQVTMMFWYRQQPGQSLTLIATANQGSEATYESGFVIDKFPISRPNLTFSTLTVSNMSPEDSSIYLCSVLQGTGANVLTFGAGSRLTVL.

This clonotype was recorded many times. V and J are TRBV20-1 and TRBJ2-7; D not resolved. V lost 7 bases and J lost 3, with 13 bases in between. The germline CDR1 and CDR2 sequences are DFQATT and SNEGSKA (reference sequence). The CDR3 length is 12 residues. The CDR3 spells CSVSPTFYEQYF. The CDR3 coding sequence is TGCAGTGTATCCCCTACATTCTACGAGCAGTACTTC.

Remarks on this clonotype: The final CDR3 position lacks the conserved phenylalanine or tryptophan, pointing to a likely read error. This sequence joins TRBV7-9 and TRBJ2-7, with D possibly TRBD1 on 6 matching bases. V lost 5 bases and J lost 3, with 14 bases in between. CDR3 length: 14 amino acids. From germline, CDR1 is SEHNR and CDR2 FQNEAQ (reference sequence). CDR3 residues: CASSPTGIGYEQYI. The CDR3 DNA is TGTGCCAGCAGCCCAACAGGGATTGGCTACGAGCAGTACATC.

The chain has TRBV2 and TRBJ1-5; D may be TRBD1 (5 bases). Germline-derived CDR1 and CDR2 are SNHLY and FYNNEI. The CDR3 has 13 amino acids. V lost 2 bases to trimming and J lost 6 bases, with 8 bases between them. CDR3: CASSEWGVQPQHF. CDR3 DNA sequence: TGTGCCAGCAGTGAATGGGGGGTTCAGCCCCAGCATTTT.

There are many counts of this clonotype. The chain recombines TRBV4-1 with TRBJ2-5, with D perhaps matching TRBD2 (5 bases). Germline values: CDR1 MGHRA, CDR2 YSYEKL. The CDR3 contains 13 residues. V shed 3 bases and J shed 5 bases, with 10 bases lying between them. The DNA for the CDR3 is TGCGCCAGCAGCCAGGAGGTGGTGGAGACCCAGTACTTC. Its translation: CASSQEVVETQYF.

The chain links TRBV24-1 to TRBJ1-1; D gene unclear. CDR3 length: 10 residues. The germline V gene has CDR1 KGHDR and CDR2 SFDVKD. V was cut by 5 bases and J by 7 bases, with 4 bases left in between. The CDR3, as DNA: TGTGCCACCAGTGTGGGTGAAGCTTTCTTT. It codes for CATSVGEAFF.

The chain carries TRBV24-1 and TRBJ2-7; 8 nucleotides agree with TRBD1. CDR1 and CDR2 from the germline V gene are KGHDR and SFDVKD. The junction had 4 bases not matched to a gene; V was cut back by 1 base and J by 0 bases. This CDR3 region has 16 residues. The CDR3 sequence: CATSDLPDRGSYEQYF. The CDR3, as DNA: TGTGCCACCAGTGATTTACCAGACAGGGGCTCCTACGAGCAGTACTTC.

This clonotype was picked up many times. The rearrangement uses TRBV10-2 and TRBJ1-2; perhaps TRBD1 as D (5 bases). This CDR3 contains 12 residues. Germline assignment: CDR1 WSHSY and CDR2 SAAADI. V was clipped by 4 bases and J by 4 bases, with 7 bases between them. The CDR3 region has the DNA TGCGCCAGCAGTGGGGACTCCTATGGCTACACCTTC. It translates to CASSGDSYGYTF.

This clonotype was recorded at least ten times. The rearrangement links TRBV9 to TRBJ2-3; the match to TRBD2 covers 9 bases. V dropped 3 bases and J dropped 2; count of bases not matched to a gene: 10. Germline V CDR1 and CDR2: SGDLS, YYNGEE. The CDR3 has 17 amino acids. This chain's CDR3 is CASSAGWSGGLTDTQYF. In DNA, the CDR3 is TGTGCCAGCAGCGCGGGGTGGAGCGGGGGGCTCACAGATACGCAGTATTTT.

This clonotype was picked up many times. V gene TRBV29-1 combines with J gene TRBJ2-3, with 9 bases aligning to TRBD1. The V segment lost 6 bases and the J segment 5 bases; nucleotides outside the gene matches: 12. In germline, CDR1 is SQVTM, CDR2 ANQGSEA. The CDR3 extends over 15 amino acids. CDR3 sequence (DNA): TGCAGCGTGAGACTCCTACAGGGGGCGAAAGATACGCAGTATTTT. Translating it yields CSVRLLQGAKDTQYF.

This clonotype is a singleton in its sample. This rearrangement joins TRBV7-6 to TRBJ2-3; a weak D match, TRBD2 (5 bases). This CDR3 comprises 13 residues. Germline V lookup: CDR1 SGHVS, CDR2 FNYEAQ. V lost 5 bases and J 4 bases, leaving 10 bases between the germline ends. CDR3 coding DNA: TGTGCCAGCAGCCCCCGTAGCGCAGATACGCAGTATTTT. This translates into CASSPRSADTQYF.

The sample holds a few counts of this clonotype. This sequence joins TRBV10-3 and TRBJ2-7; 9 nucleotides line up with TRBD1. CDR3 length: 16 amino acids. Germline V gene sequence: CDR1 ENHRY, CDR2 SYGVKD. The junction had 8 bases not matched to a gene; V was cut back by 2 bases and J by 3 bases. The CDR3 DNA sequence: TGTGCCATCAGTGAGCCGGAACCGGGACAGGGCTACGAGCAGTACTTC. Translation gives CAISEPEPGQGYEQYF.

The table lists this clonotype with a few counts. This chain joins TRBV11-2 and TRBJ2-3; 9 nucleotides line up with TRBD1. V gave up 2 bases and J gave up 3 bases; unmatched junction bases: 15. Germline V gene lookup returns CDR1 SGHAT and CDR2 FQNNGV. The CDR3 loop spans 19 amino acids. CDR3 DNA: TGTGCCAGCAGCTTATACGAACCGGGACAGGGTCGATGGACAGATACGCAGTATTTT. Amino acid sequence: CASSLYEPGQGRWTDTQYF. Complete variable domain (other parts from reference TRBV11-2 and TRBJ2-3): EAGVAQSPRYKIIEKRQSVAFWCNPISGHATLYWYQQILGQGPKLLIQFQNNGVVDDSQLPKDRFSAERLKGVDSTLKIQPAKLEDSAVYLCASSLYEPGQGRWTDTQYFGPGTRLTVL.